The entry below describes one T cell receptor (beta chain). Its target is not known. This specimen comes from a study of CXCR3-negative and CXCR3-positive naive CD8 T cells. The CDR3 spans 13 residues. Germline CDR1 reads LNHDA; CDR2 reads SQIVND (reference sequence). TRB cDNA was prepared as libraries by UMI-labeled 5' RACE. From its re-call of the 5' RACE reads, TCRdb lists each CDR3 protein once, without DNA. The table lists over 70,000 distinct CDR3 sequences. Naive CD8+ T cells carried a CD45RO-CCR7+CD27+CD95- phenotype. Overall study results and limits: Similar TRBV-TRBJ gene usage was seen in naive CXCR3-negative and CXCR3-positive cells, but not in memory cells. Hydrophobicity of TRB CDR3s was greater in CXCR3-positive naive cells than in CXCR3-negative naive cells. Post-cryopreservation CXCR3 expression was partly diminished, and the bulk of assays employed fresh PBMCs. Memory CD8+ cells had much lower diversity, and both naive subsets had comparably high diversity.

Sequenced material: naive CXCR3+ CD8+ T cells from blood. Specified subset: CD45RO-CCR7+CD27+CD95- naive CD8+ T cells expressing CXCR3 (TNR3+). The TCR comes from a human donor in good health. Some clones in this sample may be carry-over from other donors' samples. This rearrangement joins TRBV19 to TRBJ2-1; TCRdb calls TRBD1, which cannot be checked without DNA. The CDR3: CASKITGEDEQFF.